What follows are 30 T cell receptor beta chains derived from one specimen sequenced in a study of blood T cells in healthy people across ages. A second 7 to 11 cycle PCR used barcoded and J-beta primers. In TCRdb, the 5' RACE reads were re-called with MiXCR into one record per CDR3 protein. The data hold over 600,000 distinct CDR3 sequences, with under 25% observed a single time. The material sequenced was blood. All receptors derive from a man aged 65-85 years in good health.

This chain joins TRBV2 and TRBJ1-6; D ambiguous. This CDR3 comprises 14 residues. Germline V lookup: CDR1 SNHLY, CDR2 FYNNEI. The V gene lost 1 base and the J gene lost 4 bases, with 5 bases spanning the gap. CDR3 protein: CASSEGAYNSPLHF. In DNA form, the CDR3 reads TGTGCCAGCAGTGAAGGGGCGTATAATTCACCCCTCCACTTT.

The chain is built from TRBV18 and TRBJ2-1, with TRBD2 matching 7 bases. J was trimmed by 8 bases and V by 2 bases; bases with no gene match: 12. The germline V gene has CDR1 KGHSH and CDR2 LQKENI. The CDR3 runs 16 residues. This CDR3 reads CASSPSGGVVIYEQFF. The DNA of the CDR3 is TGTGCCAGCTCACCATCGGGGGGAGTGGTCATTTATGAGCAGTTCTTC.

This clonotype was observed a handful of times. The chain combines TRBV20-1 with TRBJ2-3; TRBD1 matches at 8 bases. Losses at the gene ends were 8 bases for V and 0 bases for J; bases not matched to a gene: 7. This CDR3 has 14 amino acids. CDR1 DFQATT and CDR2 SNEGSKA come from the germline V gene (reference sequence). In DNA, the CDR3 is TGCAGTCCGCTCGACAGGGGTAGCACAGATACGCAGTATTTT. Its translation is CSPLDRGSTDTQYF.

This clonotype was detected only once. The chain has TRBV20-1 and TRBJ1-4; 8 nucleotides align to TRBD1. Germline V gene lookup returns CDR1 DFQATT and CDR2 SNEGSKA (reference sequence). This CDR3 has 14 residues. Trimming took 2 bases from V and 3 from J; bases not matched to a gene: 2. This chain's CDR3 is CSARPGGANEKLFF. CDR3 bases: TGCAGTGCTAGACCAGGGGGCGCTAATGAAAAACTGTTTTTT.

This clonotype was picked up a small number of times. This rearrangement joins TRBV20-1 to TRBJ1-5; D is unresolved. Germline CDR1 is DFQATT and CDR2 is SNEGSKA (reference sequence). This CDR3 contains 14 residues. Trimming stripped 0 bases from V and 6 bases from J, with 12 bases between. The CDR3 bases are TGCAGTGCTAGAGATCTGGTGGGGAGTCAGCCCCAGCATTTT. It encodes CSARDLVGSQPQHF.

This clonotype was observed a handful of times. This chain joins TRBV28 and TRBJ1-3; no clear D. Between the trimmed V and J ends, which lost 5 bases and 0 bases, there was a span of 8 bases. Germline V gives CDR1 MDHEN, CDR2 SYDVKM. The length of the CDR3 is 14 residues. The CDR3 spells CASSPVGSGNTIYF. CDR3 DNA: TGTGCCAGCAGTCCAGTAGGCTCTGGAAACACCATATATTTT.

The gene calls are TRBV27 and TRBJ1-5; 7 positions match TRBD1. Germline values: CDR1 MNHEY, CDR2 SMNVEV (reference sequence). This CDR3 comprises 15 residues. The J segment lost 0 bases and the V segment lost 6 bases, leaving 5 bases of the junction unmatched. CDR3 loop: CASRAGQYSNQPQHF. In DNA, the CDR3 is TGTGCCAGCAGAGCGGGACAGTATAGCAATCAGCCCCAGCATTTT.

A few counts support this clonotype. The chain uses TRBV20-1 and TRBJ2-7; possibly TRBD1 for D (6 bases). Germline V CDR1 and CDR2: DFQATT, SNEGSKA (reference sequence). CDR3 length equals 13 residues. Trimming removed 0 bases at V and 2 bases at J, with 8 bases between. Here the CDR3 DNA reads TGCAGTGCTAGAGAATCAGGGGCCTACGAGCAGTACTTC. Amino acid sequence: CSARESGAYEQYF.

The chain combines TRBV18 with TRBJ2-7, with 7 nucleotides matching TRBD1. V lost 3 bases, J lost 6 bases, and 14 bases stayed unmatched. CDR3 length: 16 residues. Germline V gene data show CDR1 as KGHSH and CDR2 as LQKENI. The CDR3 sequence: CASSPATGTVPSEQYF. As DNA, the CDR3 is TGTGCCAGCTCACCTGCAACCGGGACAGTTCCTTCCGAGCAGTACTTC.

This clonotype was picked up a small number of times. The V gene is TRBV6-6, the J gene TRBJ2-7; the match to TRBD2 covers 8 bases. Germline values: CDR1 MNHNY, CDR2 SVGAGI (reference sequence). With V trimmed by 2 bases and J by 9 bases, 9 bases remained unmatched. CDR3 size: 14 residues. CDR3 coding DNA: TGTGCCAGCAGTTACACTAGCGGTTCAGTAGTGCAGTACTTC. This gives the protein CASSYTSGSVVQYF.

This CDR3 reads CASSLSGSDTQYF. In DNA form, the CDR3 reads TGTGCCAGCAGTTTATCAGGGTCAGATACGCAGTATTTT. The V call is TRBV28, the J call TRBJ2-3; D is perhaps TRBD1 (5 bases). Germline V gene lookup returns CDR1 MDHEN and CDR2 SYDVKM. V lost 1 base and J 4 bases, leaving 6 bases between the germline ends. This CDR3 comprises 13 residues.

This rearrangement joins TRBV3-1 to TRBJ1-2; the D is unclear. Between the trimmed V and J ends, which lost 0 bases and 0 bases, there was a span of 17 bases. The CDR3 sequence is 18 residues long. Germline V gene data show CDR1 as LGHDT and CDR2 as YNNKEL (reference sequence). The CDR3 sequence: CASSQDSLAKTPNYGYTF. In nucleotides, the CDR3 is TGTGCCAGCAGCCAAGATTCCCTCGCGAAGACCCCTAACTATGGCTACACCTTC.

This clonotype has only a few counts. V gene TRBV6-5 combines with J gene TRBJ1-2; D remains unclear. This CDR3 spans 12 amino acids. Germline CDR1 reads MNHEY; CDR2 reads SVGAGI. Between the trimmed V and J ends, which lost 6 bases and 5 bases, there was a span of 10 bases. CDR3 sequence (DNA): TGTGCCAGCAGGCCGGACGGGTATGGCTACACCTTC. Translating gives CASRPDGYGYTF.

V is TRBV20-1 and J is TRBJ1-4; D is possibly TRBD1 (6 bases). CDR3 size: 15 residues. CDR1 is DFQATT, CDR2 SNEGSKA, per germline (reference sequence). V lost 4 bases and J 1 base, leaving 13 bases between the germline ends. CDR3 protein: CSAKTGLITNEKLFF. The CDR3 DNA follows: TGCAGTGCTAAGACAGGACTTATAACTAATGAAAAACTGTTTTTT.

The chain couples TRBV7-3 to TRBJ2-3; TRBD2 is a possible D gene (5 bases). Germline loops: CDR1 SGHTA, CDR2 FQGTGA. The CDR3 extends over 15 amino acids. V was shortened by 4 bases and J by 13 bases, with 24 bases between the two germline ends. This CDR3 is CASSSPTLAGGVKYF. The CDR3 DNA reads TGTGCCAGCAGCTCACCGACCCTGGCAGGAGGAGTTAAGTATTTT.

This chain uses TRBV3-1 with TRBJ2-4; D perhaps matches TRBD2 (6 bases). Trimming took off 4 bases at V and 1 base at J, with 14 bases between the two ends. The germline V gene encodes CDR1 LGHDT and CDR2 YNNKEL (reference sequence). CDR3 length: 16 residues. This chain's CDR3 is CASSPRAGLAKNIQYF. The CDR3 DNA is TGTGCCAGCAGCCCCCGGGCGGGATTGGCCAAAAACATTCAGTACTTC.

This clonotype was counted many times. The chain recombines TRBV5-1 with TRBJ2-5; 15 bases line up with TRBD2. The CDR3 covers 16 residues. Looked up from germline, CDR1 is SGHRS and CDR2 is YFSETQ. The junction had 2 bases not matched to a gene; V was cut back by 4 bases and J by 1 base. The CDR3: CASSQGLAGGQETQYF. DNA of the CDR3: TGCGCCAGCAGCCAGGGACTAGCGGGAGGCCAAGAGACCCAGTACTTC.

The chain has TRBV7-2 and TRBJ2-3; D uncertain. With 3 bases removed from V and 4 bases from J, the gap between germline ends came to 8 bases. The germline gives CDR1 SGHTA, CDR2 FQGNSA. This CDR3 is 13 amino acids long. The CDR3 DNA is TGTGCCAGCAGCTTCCGAAAGTCAGATACGCAGTATTTT. It yields the protein CASSFRKSDTQYF.

This chain uses TRBV18 with TRBJ2-7; D is undetermined. The CDR3 extends over 14 amino acids. Germline lookup yields CDR1 KGHSH and CDR2 LQKENI. Trimming removed 6 bases from V and 0 bases from J, with 12 bases in between. The CDR3 is CASSINRHSYEQYF. The CDR3 DNA follows: TGTGCCAGCTCCATTAACAGACACTCCTACGAGCAGTACTTC.

This clonotype was counted between two and nine times. The V gene is TRBV20-1, the J gene TRBJ2-1, with D tentatively TRBD2 (7 bases). This CDR3 is built from 13 residues. The V and J ends lost 7 bases and 8 bases respectively, with 18 bases between them. From germline, CDR1 is DFQATT and CDR2 SNEGSKA (reference sequence). CDR3 protein: CSVRGGVEHEQFF. CDR3 coding DNA: TGCAGTGTCAGAGGGGGGGTCGAGCATGAGCAGTTCTTC.

This clonotype has more than one count but fewer than ten. The chain carries TRBV20-1 and TRBJ2-7; D possibly corresponds to TRBD1 (6 bases). There are 15 residues in the CDR3. Trimming took off 0 bases at V and 4 bases at J, with 16 bases between the two ends. Germline CDR1 is DFQATT and CDR2 is SNEGSKA (reference sequence). CDR3 sequence (DNA): TGCAGTGCTAGAGATCAGGGGTCCAGTTTATACGAGCAGTACTTC. Translating it yields CSARDQGSSLYEQYF.

This clonotype was observed a handful of times. The chain is built from TRBV12-3 or TRBV12-4 and TRBJ2-3, with TRBD1 as a possible D gene (6 bases). The CDR3 has 16 amino acids. The ends were cut back, 6 bases at V and 0 bases at J, with 16 bases in the middle. The CDR3 region is CASSLDLGGSTDTQYF. As DNA, the CDR3 is TGTGCCAGCAGCCTCGACCTAGGGGGAAGCACAGATACGCAGTATTTT.

This clonotype was recorded a few times. The chain uses TRBV12-3 or TRBV12-4 and TRBJ2-7; possibly TRBD1 for D (5 bases). V was pared by 6 bases and J by 7 bases, with 16 bases between. The CDR3 has 13 amino acids. The CDR3 is CASSPDSPREQYF. CDR3 DNA: TGTGCCAGCAGCCCAGACAGTCCTCGGGAGCAGTACTTC.

This clonotype was observed a handful of times. The rearrangement links TRBV20-1 to TRBJ2-5; D remains ambiguous. Germline values: CDR1 DFQATT, CDR2 SNEGSKA (reference sequence). This CDR3 contains 11 residues. V was trimmed by 6 bases and J by 1 base, leaving 6 bases between them. CDR3: CSARIQETQYF. CDR3 DNA: TGCAGTGCAAGGATCCAAGAGACCCAGTACTTC.

This clonotype came up a few times. The chain links TRBV2 to TRBJ2-5; D is tentatively TRBD1 or TRBD2 (5 bases each). The CDR3 is 12 residues long. Germline V lookup: CDR1 SNHLY, CDR2 FYNNEI. Between the trimmed V and J ends, which lost 4 bases and 9 bases, there was a span of 12 bases. The CDR3, as DNA: TGTGCCAGCAGTGGAGGGACCCCGGCCCAGTACTTC. This encodes CASSGGTPAQYF. The full variable domain, rest sourced from reference TRBV2 and TRBJ2-5, is EPEVTQTPSHQVTQMGQEVILRCVPISNHLYFYWYRQILGQKVEFLVSFYNNEISEKSEIFDDQFSVERPDGSNFTLKIRSTKLEDSAMYFCASSGGTPAQYFGPGTRLLVL.

This clonotype was counted a few times. The rearrangement uses TRBV7-9 and TRBJ1-5, with no clear D. The CDR3 covers 12 residues. The germline V and J ends were trimmed by 1 base and 10 bases, with 8 bases remaining between them. The germline CDR1 and CDR2 sequences are SEHNR and FQNEAQ (reference sequence). The CDR3, as DNA: TGTGCCAGCAGCTTAGATTCGCATCCCCAGCATTTT. Encoded protein: CASSLDSHPQHF.

This clonotype appeared a few times. V is TRBV6-4 and J is TRBJ1-5, with unresolved D. This CDR3 has 16 amino acids. Deletions cut 0 bases from V and 0 bases from J, with 9 bases between. Germline values: CDR1 MRHNA, CDR2 SNTAGT. The CDR3 region has the DNA TGTGCCAGCAGTGACTCGAGCGGGAATAGCAATCAGCCCCAGCATTTT. Translation: CASSDSSGNSNQPQHF.

The chain employs TRBV24-1 and TRBJ2-2; a possible D gene is TRBD2 (6 bases). CDR3 size: 15 residues. Deletions cut 2 bases from V and 8 bases from J, with 14 bases between. Looked up from germline, CDR1 is KGHDR and CDR2 is SFDVKD. CDR3 in DNA: TGTGCCACCAGTGATTCAGGAGGGAGAGAGGGGGAGCTGTTTTTT. As protein: CATSDSGGREGELFF.

The chain combines TRBV6-5 with TRBJ2-5; a weak D match, TRBD1 (6 bases). Trimming removed 6 bases at V and 2 bases at J, with 16 bases between. The CDR3 is made up of 15 amino acids. Germline V gives CDR1 MNHEY, CDR2 SVGAGI. CDR3 sequence reads: CASSSGQLLQETQYF. The DNA of the CDR3 is TGTGCCAGCAGCTCCGGACAGCTCCTACAAGAGACCCAGTACTTC.

V gene TRBV9 combines with J gene TRBJ2-1, with a possible D match to TRBD2 (5 bases). Trimming took 0 bases from V and 5 from J, leaving 9 bases between them. Germline CDR1 SGDLS, CDR2 YYNGEE. This CDR3 is built from 14 residues. CDR3 nucleotides: TGTGCCAGCAGCGTAGACGGGGTGAACAATGAGCAGTTCTTC. Its protein product is CASSVDGVNNEQFF. The full variable domain, rest sourced from reference TRBV9 and TRBJ2-1, is DSGVTQTPKHLITATGQRVTLRCSPRSGDLSVYWYQQSLDQGLQFLIQYYNGEERAKGNILERFSAQQFPDLHSELNLSSLELGDSALYFCASSVDGVNNEQFFGPGTRLTVL.